This T cell receptor beta chain was documented in a study of Graves' ophthalmopathy and Graves' hyperthyroidism. About the research overall: Researchers obtained peripheral blood at initial diagnosis, before any treatment had begun.

Study-wide results and limits: Most expanded clonotypes in thyroid above 0.001 frequency also showed up in blood.

Amplification of the TCR beta CDR3 regions used RNA transcripts (as template). HTBI primers were employed in first-round RT-PCR, then a second-round multiplex PCR followed. TCRdb reprocessed the multiplex PCR reads via MiXCR and lists one record per CDR3 protein. The sample includes approximately 45,000 distinct CDR3 sequences, less than 65% of them seen just once. Notes on this clonotype: Its antigen is unknown.

Patients were excluded if they had other autoimmune diseases or uncontrolled infections, and likewise if pregnancy or lactation applied. The diagnostic workup employed clinical symptoms, serum thyroxine, TRAb, thyroid ultrasound and orbital computed tomography. Specimen: peripheral blood. This sequence was found in an adult man with Graves' ophthalmopathy.

The CDR3 reads CASSLGDSNQPQHF. CDR3 coding DNA: TGTGCCAGCAGCTTAGGGGATAGCAATCAGCCCCAGCATTTT. The chain couples TRBV7-2 to TRBJ1-5; D gene unclear. The CDR3 extends over 14 amino acids. In germline, CDR1 is SGHTA, CDR2 FQGNSA. Trimming removed 1 base from V and 0 bases from J, with 4 bases in between.